Below, 2 T cell receptor beta chains from the same sample are listed, as sequenced in a study of blood T cell repertoires in COVID-19. This table comes from immunoSEQ multiplex PCR, and its TCRdb copy is limited to in-frame clones, with some not included. Altogether approximately 180,000 clones are present, 80% to 90% being singletons, with the ten largest covering more than 3%. Sequenced material: peripheral blood. The source is a man between 60 and 75 years old with acute or convalescent COVID-19.

CDR3 coding DNA: TGCGCCAGCAGCGAGAGCGGGAGGGCCAACACCGGGGAGCTGTTTTTT. Protein: CASSESGRANTGELFF. The V and J genes are TRBV5-1 and TRBJ2-2, with 10 bases that match TRBD2. V was pared by 4 bases and J by 2 bases, with 5 bases of the junction left unmatched. CDR3 length: 16 amino acids. CDR1 is SGHRS, CDR2 YFSETQ, per germline.

The CDR3 region is CASSLELPGKLFF. The CDR3 DNA follows: TGTGCCAGCAGCTTGGAGCTGCCTGGAAAACTGTTTTTT. The chain carries TRBV5-4 and TRBJ1-4; D gene uncertain. The ends were cut back, 0 bases at V and 10 bases at J, with 10 bases in the middle. Germline V lookup: CDR1 SGHNT, CDR2 YYREEE (reference sequence). The CDR3 covers 13 residues.